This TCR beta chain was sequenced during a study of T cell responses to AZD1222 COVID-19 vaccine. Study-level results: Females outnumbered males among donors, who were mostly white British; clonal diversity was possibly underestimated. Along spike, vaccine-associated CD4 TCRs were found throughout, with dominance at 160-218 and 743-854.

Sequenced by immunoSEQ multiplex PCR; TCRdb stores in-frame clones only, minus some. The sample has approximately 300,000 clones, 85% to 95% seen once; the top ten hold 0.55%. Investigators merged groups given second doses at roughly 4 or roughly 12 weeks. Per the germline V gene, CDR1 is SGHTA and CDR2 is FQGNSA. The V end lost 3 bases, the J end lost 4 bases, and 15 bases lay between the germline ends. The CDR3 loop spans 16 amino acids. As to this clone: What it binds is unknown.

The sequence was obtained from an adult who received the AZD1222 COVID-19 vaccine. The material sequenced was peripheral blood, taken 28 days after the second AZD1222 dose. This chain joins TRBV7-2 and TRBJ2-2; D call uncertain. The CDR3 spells CASSFIAWSGTGELFF. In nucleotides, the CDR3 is TGTGCCAGCAGCTTTATCGCATGGTCGGGCACCGGGGAGCTGTTTTTT.